Reported below is one T cell receptor beta chain. This sample was included in a study of blood T cell repertoires in COVID-19. As for the study in general: The United States, Italy and Spain were the sources of the acute and convalescent COVID-19 samples. T cells, B-cell-depleted T cells, or PBMCs provided the cDNA or gDNA that served as material.

Original handling: Nucleated cell number was recorded as an estimate derived from reference gene primer amplification. Sequenced by immunoSEQ multiplex PCR; TCRdb stores in-frame clones only, minus some. The D gene and trimming were derived from the DNA, and the V and J assignments and clone size from that table. The sample has about 180,000 clones; 82% are singletons. This receptor was identified in a woman aged 65 to 85 with acute or convalescent COVID-19. Material: peripheral blood.

The CDR3 region is CASSYSPQSNQPQHF. DNA for the CDR3: TGTGCCAGCAGTTACTCGCCGCAGAGCAATCAGCCCCAGCATTTT. The chain is built from TRBV6-5 and TRBJ1-5; no clear D gene. The germline V gene has CDR1 MNHEY and CDR2 SVGAGI. The CDR3 sequence is 15 residues long. Trimming left V 0 bases short and J 1 base short, with 7 bases between.